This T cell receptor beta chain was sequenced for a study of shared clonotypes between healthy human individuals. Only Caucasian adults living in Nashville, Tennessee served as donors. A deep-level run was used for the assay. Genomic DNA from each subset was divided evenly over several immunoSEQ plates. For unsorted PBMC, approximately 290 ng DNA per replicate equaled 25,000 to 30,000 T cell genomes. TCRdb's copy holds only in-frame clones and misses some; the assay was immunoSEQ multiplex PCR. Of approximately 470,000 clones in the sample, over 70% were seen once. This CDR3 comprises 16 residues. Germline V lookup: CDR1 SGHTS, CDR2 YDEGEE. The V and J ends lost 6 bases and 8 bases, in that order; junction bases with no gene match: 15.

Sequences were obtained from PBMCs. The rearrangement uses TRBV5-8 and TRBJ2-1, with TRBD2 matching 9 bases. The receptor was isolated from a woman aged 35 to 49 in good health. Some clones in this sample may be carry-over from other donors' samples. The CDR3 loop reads CASNFNPGLASYEQFF. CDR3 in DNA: TGTGCCAGCAATTTCAATCCGGGACTAGCATCCTATGAGCAGTTCTTC.